This TCR beta chain was sequenced during a study of blood T cell repertoires in COVID-19. Here immunoSEQ multiplex PCR was the method, and the copy in TCRdb shows in-frame clones only, minus some. The sample contains some 140,000 clones, more than 70% of which appear only once. Germline V gives CDR1 SGHDT, CDR2 YYEEEE. The CDR3 runs 14 residues. V shed 6 bases and J shed 2 bases, with 14 bases lying between them. Enrollees, about 18 to 89 years old, lived in 24 US areas. Source material: PBMCs or T cells enriched from blood (not recorded which). This TCR was sampled from a man aged 40-49 years with acute COVID-19. This sequence joins TRBV5-6 and TRBJ2-5; TRBD2 might be the D (5 bases). The CDR3 protein is CASTQREFQETQYF. The DNA for the CDR3 is TGTGCCAGCACCCAAAGGGAGTTTCAAGAGACCCAGTACTTC.